The present T cell receptor (beta chain) was sequenced within a study of T cell responses to AZD1222 COVID-19 vaccine. The repertoire was sequenced with immunoSEQ multiplex PCR; TCRdb's copy has only in-frame clones and lacks some. In the table there are around 190,000 clones, around nine tenths of which are singletons. Germline CDR1 and CDR2: SQVTM and ANQGSEA. The length of the CDR3 is 11 residues. V gave up 5 bases and J gave up 1 base, with 6 bases separating them. As concerns this clone: Antigen: not known.

Findings of the study overall: Repertoire sampling happened only post peak T cell response. Baseline testing showed seropositivity in only five to seven AZD1222 recipients. Two AZD1222 doses significantly raised spike-specific TCR breadth and depth over controls. White British donors predominated, females outnumbered males, and clonal diversity was possibly underestimated.

The gene calls are TRBV29-1 and TRBJ2-7; tentative D call: TRBD2 (5 bases). The sample here was peripheral blood, taken on day 0 of AZD1222 vaccination. The source of this sequence is an adult in good health. CDR3 nucleotide sequence: TGCAGCGTTAGGACTTCCTACGAGCAGTACTTC. This sequence encodes CSVRTSYEQYF.